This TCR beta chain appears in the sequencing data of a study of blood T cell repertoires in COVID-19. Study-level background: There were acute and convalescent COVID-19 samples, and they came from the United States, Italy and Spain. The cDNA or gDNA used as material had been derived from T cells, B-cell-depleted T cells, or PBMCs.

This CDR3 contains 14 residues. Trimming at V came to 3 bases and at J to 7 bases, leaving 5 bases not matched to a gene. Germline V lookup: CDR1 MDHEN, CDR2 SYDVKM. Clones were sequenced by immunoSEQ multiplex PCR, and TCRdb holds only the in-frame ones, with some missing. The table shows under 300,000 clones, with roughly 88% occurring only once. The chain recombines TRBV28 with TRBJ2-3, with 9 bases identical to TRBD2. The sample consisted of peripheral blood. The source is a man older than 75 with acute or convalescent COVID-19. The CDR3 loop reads CASSFAAGGYTQYF. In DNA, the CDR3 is TGTGCCAGCAGTTTCGCGGCGGGGGGGTATACGCAGTATTTT.